Listed below are T cell receptor beta chains from one sample, sequenced in a study of shared clonotypes between healthy human individuals. The method was immunoSEQ multiplex PCR; TCRdb's version includes in-frame clones alone and lacks a portion of them. The repertoire holds some 1,600,000 clones, 98% seen once, with roughly 0.45% in the top ten. Sample: naive CD4+ T cells sorted from blood. The receptors were gathered from a man aged 25 to 40 in good health. CDR3s include the opening cysteine and the closing phenylalanine or tryptophan. D genes are given only for firm matches.

V gene	J gene	D gene	CDR3 protein	CDR3 DNA
TRBV6-1	TRBJ1-3	.	CASSEAVGALSGNTIYF	TGTGCCAGCAGTGAAGCAGTGGGTGCACTCTCTGGAAACACCATATATTTT
TRBV5-4	TRBJ1-1	.	CASSLAGSNTEAFF	TGTGCCAGCAGCTTGGCGGGGTCCAACACTGAAGCTTTCTTT
TRBV7-2	TRBJ1-3	.	CASSLRQTHSGNTIYF	TGTGCCAGCAGCTTAAGACAGACCCACTCTGGAAACACCATATATTTT
TRBV5-8	TRBJ2-1	TRBD1	CARDRASYNEQFF	TGTGCCAGGGACAGGGCCTCCTACAATGAGCAGTTCTTC
TRBV4-3	TRBJ2-5	.	CASSQAVQETQYF	TGCGCCAGCAGCCAGGCGGTCCAAGAGACCCAGTACTTC
TRBV10-3	TRBJ2-1	.	CAISGRDTSNEQFF	TGTGCCATCAGTGGACGGGACACCTCCAATGAGCAGTTCTTC
TRBV30	TRBJ1-5	.	CAWSVGQLNQPQHF	TGTGCCTGGAGTGTAGGACAGCTAAATCAGCCCCAGCATTTT
TRBV7-8	TRBJ2-1	.	CASSPGQIAGTSSYNEQFF	TGTGCCAGCAGCCCGGGACAGATAGCGGGGACCAGCTCCTACAATGAGCAGTTCTTC
TRBV6-1	TRBJ1-2	.	CASKDTRTAYGYTF	TGTGCCAGCAAGGATACCAGGACAGCCTATGGCTACACCTTC
TRBV5-5	TRBJ2-3	TRBD2	CATNPGSGGTDTQYF	TGTGCCACCAATCCTGGTAGCGGGGGCACAGATACGCAGTATTTT
TRBV5-1	TRBJ2-2	TRBD2	CASSAGLAETTRELFF	TGCGCCAGCAGCGCCGGACTAGCGGAGACAACCCGGGAGCTGTTTTTT